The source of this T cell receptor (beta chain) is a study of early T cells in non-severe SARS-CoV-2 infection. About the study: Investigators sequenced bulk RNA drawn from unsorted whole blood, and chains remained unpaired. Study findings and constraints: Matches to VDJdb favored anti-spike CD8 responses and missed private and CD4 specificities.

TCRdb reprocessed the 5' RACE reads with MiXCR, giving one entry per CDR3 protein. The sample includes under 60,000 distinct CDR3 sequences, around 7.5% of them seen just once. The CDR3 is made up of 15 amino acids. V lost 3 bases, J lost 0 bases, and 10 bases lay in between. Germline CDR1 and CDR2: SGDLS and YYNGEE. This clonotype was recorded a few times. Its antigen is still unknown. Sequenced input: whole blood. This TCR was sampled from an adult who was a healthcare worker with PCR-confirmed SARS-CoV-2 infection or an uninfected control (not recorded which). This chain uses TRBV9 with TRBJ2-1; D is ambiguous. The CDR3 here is CASSGSQSSYNEQFF. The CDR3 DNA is TGTGCCAGCAGCGGATCTCAAAGCTCCTACAATGAGCAGTTCTTC.